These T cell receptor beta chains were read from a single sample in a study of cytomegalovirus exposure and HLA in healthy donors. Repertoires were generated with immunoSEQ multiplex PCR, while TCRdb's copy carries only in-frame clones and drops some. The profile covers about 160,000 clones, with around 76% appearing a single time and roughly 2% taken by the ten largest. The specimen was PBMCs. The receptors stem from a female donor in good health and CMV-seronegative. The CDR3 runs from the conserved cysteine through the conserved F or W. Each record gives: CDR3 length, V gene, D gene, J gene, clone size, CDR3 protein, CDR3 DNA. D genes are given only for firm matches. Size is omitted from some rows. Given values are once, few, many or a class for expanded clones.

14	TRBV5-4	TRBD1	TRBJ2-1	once	CASTGTGDNNEQFF	TGTGCCAGCACCGGGACAGGGGATAACAATGAGCAGTTCTTC
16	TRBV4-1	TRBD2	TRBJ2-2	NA	CASSIEGRGGTGELFF	TGCGCCAGCAGCATAGAGGGGCGGGGGGGCACCGGGGAGCTGTTTTTT
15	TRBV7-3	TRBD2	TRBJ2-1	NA	CASSLSGGVYNEQFF	TGTGCCAGCAGCTTATCGGGGGGGGTCTACAATGAGCAGTTCTTC
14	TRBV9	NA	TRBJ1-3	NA	CASSPQVSGNTIYF	TGTGCCAGCAGCCCTCAGGTCTCTGGAAACACCATATATTTT
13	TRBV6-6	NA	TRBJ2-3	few	CASEHSSTDTQYF	TGTGCCAGCGAACATTCTAGCACAGATACGCAGTATTTT
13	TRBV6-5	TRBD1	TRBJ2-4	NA	CASRATGENIQYF	TGTGCCAGCAGAGCGACAGGGGAGAACATTCAGTACTTC
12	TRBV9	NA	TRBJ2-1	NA	CASSVREFEQFF	TGTGCCAGCAGCGTGAGGGAATTCGAGCAGTTCTTC
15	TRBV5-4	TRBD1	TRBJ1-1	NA	CASSGKGQGWAEAFF	TGTGCCAGCAGCGGGAAGGGACAGGGGTGGGCTGAAGCTTTCTTT
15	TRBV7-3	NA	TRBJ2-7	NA	CASSIRDSKPHEQYF	TGTGCCAGCAGCATCCGGGACTCCAAGCCCCACGAGCAGTACTTC
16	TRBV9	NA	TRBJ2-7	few	CASSPGDERGAYEQYF	TGTGCCAGCAGCCCCGGCGATGAAAGGGGTGCCTACGAGCAGTACTTC
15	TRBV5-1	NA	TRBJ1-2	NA	CASSLDGSSPYGYTF	TGCGCCAGCAGCTTGGATGGCAGTAGCCCATATGGCTACACCTTC
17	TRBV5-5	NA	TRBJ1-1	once	CASSLGAGRDWNTEAFF	TGTGCCAGCAGCTTGGGGGCAGGAAGAGATTGGAACACTGAAGCTTTCTTT
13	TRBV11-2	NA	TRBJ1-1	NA	CASSSVPDTEAFF	TGTGCCAGCAGCTCCGTCCCGGACACTGAAGCTTTCTTT
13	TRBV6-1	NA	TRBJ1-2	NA	CTIQLDTNYGYTF	TGTACCATCCAGTTAGACACGAACTATGGCTACACCTTC
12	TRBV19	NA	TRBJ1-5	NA	CASSSGDQPQHF	TGTGCCAGTAGTTCAGGGGATCAGCCCCAGCATTTT
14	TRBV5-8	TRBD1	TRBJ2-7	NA	CASSPMTGTYEQYF	TGTGCCAGCAGCCCAATGACAGGGACCTACGAGCAGTACTTC
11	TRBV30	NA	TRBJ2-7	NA	CAWSPQGEQYF	TGTGCCTGGAGCCCGCAGGGGGAGCAGTACTTC
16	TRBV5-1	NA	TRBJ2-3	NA	CASRDSRATSTDTQYF	TGCGCCAGCAGGGACTCGAGGGCTACTAGCACAGATACGCAGTATTTT
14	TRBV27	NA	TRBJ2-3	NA	CASSLRLSTDTQYF	TGTGCCAGCAGTTTAAGACTAAGCACAGATACGCAGTATTTT
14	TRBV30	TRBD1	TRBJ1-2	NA	CAWNDAWTGYGYTF	TGTGCCTGGAACGATGCCTGGACAGGCTATGGCTACACCTTC
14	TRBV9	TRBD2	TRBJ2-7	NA	CASSVGSGSYEQYF	TGTGCCAGCAGCGTAGGAAGCGGGAGCTACGAGCAGTACTTC
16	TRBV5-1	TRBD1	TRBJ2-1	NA	CASSDHRTGFYNEQFF	TGCGCCAGCAGCGACCATCGGACAGGGTTCTACAATGAGCAGTTCTTC
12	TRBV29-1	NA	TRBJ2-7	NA	CSGRENLGEQYF	TGCAGCGGGCGGGAAAATCTGGGTGAGCAGTACTTC
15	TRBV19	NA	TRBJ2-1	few	CASSIVAPAGNEQFF	TGTGCCAGTAGTATTGTGGCGCCTGCGGGCAATGAGCAGTTCTTC
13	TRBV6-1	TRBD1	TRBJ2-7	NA	CASRTGVGNGQYF	TGTGCCAGCAGAACAGGGGTTGGAAACGGGCAGTACTTC
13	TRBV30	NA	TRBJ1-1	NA	CAWISGRATEAFF	TGTGCCTGGATTTCAGGGAGGGCCACTGAAGCTTTCTTT
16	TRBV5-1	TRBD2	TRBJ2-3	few	CASSSGLAGGADTQYF	TGCGCCAGCAGTTCGGGACTAGCGGGGGGGGCAGATACGCAGTATTTT
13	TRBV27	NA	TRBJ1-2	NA	CASRMGLQGGYTF	TGTGCCAGCAGGATGGGGCTTCAGGGGGGCTACACCTTC
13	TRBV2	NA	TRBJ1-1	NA	CASSSSDSARAFF	TGTGCCAGCAGTTCCTCAGACAGTGCCCGGGCTTTCTTT
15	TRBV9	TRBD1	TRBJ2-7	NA	CASSPSGQDIYEQYF	TGTGCCAGCAGCCCCTCGGGACAGGATATATACGAGCAGTACTTC
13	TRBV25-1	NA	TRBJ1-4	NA	CASTDLSNEKLFF	TGTGCCAGCACTGATCTATCTAATGAAAAACTGTTTTTT
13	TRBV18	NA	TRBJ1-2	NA	CASSPPTMEGYTF	TGTGCCAGCTCACCACCGACTATGGAGGGCTACACCTTC
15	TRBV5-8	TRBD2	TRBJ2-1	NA	CASSHGTSGRNEQFF	TGTGCCAGCAGCCATGGGACTAGCGGGAGAAATGAGCAGTTCTTC
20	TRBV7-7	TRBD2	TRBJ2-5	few	CASSWGLAGATNLDQETQYF	TGTGCCAGCAGCTGGGGACTAGCGGGAGCTACGAACCTCGATCAAGAGACCCAGTACTTC